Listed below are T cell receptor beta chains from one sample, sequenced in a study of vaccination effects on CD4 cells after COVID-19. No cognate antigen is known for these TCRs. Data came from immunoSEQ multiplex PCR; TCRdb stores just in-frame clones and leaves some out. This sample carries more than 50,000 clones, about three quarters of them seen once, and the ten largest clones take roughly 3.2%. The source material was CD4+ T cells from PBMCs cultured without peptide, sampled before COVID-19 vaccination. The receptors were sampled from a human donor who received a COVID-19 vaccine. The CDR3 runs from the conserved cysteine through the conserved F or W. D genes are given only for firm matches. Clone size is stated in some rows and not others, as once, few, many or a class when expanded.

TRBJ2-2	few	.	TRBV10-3	TGTGCCATCAGTGAGTCACATGGGGAGCTGTTTTTT	CAISESHGELFF
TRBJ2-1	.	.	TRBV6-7	TGTGCCAGCAGTTACCCCCCCAGGATCGATGAGCAGTTCTTC	CASSYPPRIDEQFF
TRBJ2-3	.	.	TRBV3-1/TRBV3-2	TGTGCCAGCAGCAAAACCCCAGATACGCAGTATTTT	CASSKTPDTQYF
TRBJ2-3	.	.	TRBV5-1	TGCGCCAGCAGCTTACAGGGTCTCACAGATACGCAGTATTTT	CASSLQGLTDTQYF
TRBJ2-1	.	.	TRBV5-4	TGTGCCAGCAGCTTTGAGTCAGTCTCCTACAATGAGCAGTTCTTC	CASSFESVSYNEQFF
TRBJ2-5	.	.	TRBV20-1	TGCAGTGCTACCAGCGGGGAGACCCAGTACTTC	CSATSGETQYF
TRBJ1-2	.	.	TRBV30	TGTGCCTGGACCCGGGAGTTCTCTAACTATGGCTACACCTTC	CAWTREFSNYGYTF
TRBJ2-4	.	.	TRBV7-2	TGTGCCAGCAGCTCGTCCCGAATGACACGTAACATTCAGTACTTC	CASSSSRMTRNIQYF
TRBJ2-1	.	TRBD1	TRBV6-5	TGTGCCAGCAGTTTCACCGGGACAGGGGAGGACAATGAGCAGTTCTTC	CASSFTGTGEDNEQFF
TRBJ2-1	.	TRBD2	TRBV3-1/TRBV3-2	TGTGCCAGCAGCCAAGGGACTAGCTACCCCTACAATGAGCAGTTCTTC	CASSQGTSYPYNEQFF
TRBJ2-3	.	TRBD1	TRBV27	TGTGCCAGCAGTTTCAGGGGGAGCACAGATACGCAGTATTTT	CASSFRGSTDTQYF
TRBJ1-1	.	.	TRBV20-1	TGCAGTGCTAGTGGGGTATTGACCACTGAAGCTTTCTTT	CSASGVLTTEAFF
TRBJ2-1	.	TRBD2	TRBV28	TGTGCCAGCACCCCTCTCCCCTCCCCCGGGACTAGGTTCAATGAGCAGTTCTTC	CASTPLPSPGTRFNEQFF
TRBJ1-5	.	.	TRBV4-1	TGCGCCAGCAGCCAAGACTCTGGGACTCAGCCCCAGCATTTT	CASSQDSGTQPQHF
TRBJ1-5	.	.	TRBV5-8	TGTGCCAGCAGCTGGGCCGAGTGGGCAGGGAGCAATCAGCCCCAGCATTTT	CASSWAEWAGSNQPQHF
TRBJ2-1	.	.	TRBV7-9	TGTGCCAGCAGCACCACAGGGTTACCCCCCTACAATGAGCAGTTCTTC	CASSTTGLPPYNEQFF
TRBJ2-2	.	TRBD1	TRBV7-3	TGTGCCAGCAGCTCTCAACGACAGGGGGGGAACACCGGGGAGCTGTTTTTT	CASSSQRQGGNTGELFF
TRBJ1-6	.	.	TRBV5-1	TGCGCCAGCAGCCCTGCTTCAGGGGTGGCTCATCTGCTTAATAATTCACCCCTCCACTTT	CASSPASGVAHLLNNSPLHF
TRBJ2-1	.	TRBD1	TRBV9	TGTGCCAGCAGCCCTCGACAGGGACCCAATGAGCAGTTCTTC	CASSPRQGPNEQFF
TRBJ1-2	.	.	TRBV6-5	TGTGCCAGCAGACGGACAGACTATGGCTACACCTTC	CASRRTDYGYTF
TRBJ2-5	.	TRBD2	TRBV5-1	TGCGCCAGCAGCACTAGCGGGGGGGCCCAGACCCAGTACTTC	CASSTSGGAQTQYF
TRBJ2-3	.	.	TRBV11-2	TGTGCCAGCAGCTTGGGCCGGGGTAGGGGGGCTAGCACAGATACGCAGTATTTT	CASSLGRGRGASTDTQYF
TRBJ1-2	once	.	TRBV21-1	TGTGCCAGCTTCCCGGGACCCTCTAACTATGGCTACACCTTC	CASFPGPSNYGYTF
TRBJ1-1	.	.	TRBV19	TGTGCCAGTAAAGAGGGGGTTCGGGTAACTGAAGCTTTCTTT	CASKEGVRVTEAFF
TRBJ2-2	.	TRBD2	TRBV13	TGTGCCAGCGGCCCACTAGCGGGGAACACCGGGGAGCTGTTTTTT	CASGPLAGNTGELFF
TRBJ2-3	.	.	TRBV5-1	TGCGCCAGCAGCTTCTCAGGGGCGAGCACAGATACGCAGTATTTT	CASSFSGASTDTQYF
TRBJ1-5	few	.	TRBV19	TGTGCCAGTAAGCGTAACCCCGTTGGGCCCCAGCATTTT	CASKRNPVGPQHF
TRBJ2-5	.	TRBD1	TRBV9	TGTGCCAGCAGCGGCTCCGATGGGACAGGGGCCATTCGACAAGAGACCCAGTACTTC	CASSGSDGTGAIRQETQYF